Shown below are 7 T cell receptor beta chains from a single sample sequenced in a study of OX40 agonist ivuxolimab in advanced cancers. Produced via immunoSEQ multiplex PCR; TCRdb's table is partial and in-frame only. This repertoire shows 50,000 to 75,000 clones, approximately 91% found once; its top ten account for about 19%. Sequenced here: CD4+ or CD8+ T cells sorted from blood, sampled in a trial of the OX40 agonist ivuxolimab. These TCRs come from an adult with an advanced solid tumor such as melanoma, head and neck, liver or kidney cancer.

The J gene is TRBJ2-6, the V gene TRBV7-9; 7 positions match TRBD1. Germline loops: CDR1 SEHNR, CDR2 FQNEAQ (reference sequence). V lost 2 bases and J lost 0; bases outside the gene matches: 7. The CDR3 consists of 18 residues. Here the CDR3 reads CASSLPTGWGSGANVLTF. DNA of the CDR3: TGTGCCAGCAGCTTACCGACAGGGTGGGGCTCTGGGGCCAACGTCCTGACTTTC.

A remark on this clone: The sample holds other DNA sequences that translate to the same CDR3. This rearrangement joins TRBV30 to TRBJ1-1; no definite D call. CDR3 length: 13 amino acids. Trimming left V 2 bases short and J 0 bases short, with 7 bases between. CDR1 and CDR2 from the germline V gene are GTSNPN and SVGIG (reference sequence). CDR3: CAWSLGLNTEAFF. The CDR3 DNA follows: TGTGCCTGGAGTCTGGGATTGAACACTGAAGCTTTCTTT.

This rearrangement joins TRBV14 to TRBJ2-3; 10 bases match TRBD2. V shed 0 bases and J 6 bases; nucleotides not matched to a gene: 18. Germline CDR1 SGHDN, CDR2 FVKESK. This CDR3 region has 20 residues. The CDR3 DNA is TGTGCCAGCAGCCAAGATTGGATCCTGCCCCCCAGCGGGGGGGACGATACGCAGTATTTT. It encodes CASSQDWILPPSGGDDTQYF.

The chain employs TRBV6-1 and TRBJ1-2; no reliable D call. Deletions cut 5 bases from V and 3 bases from J, with 13 bases between. The V gene's germline CDR1 is MNHNS and CDR2 SASEGT. CDR3 length equals 14 residues. The CDR3 DNA sequence: TGTGCCAGCAGTCAGCGGGGAGGCGACTATGGCTACACCTTC. Residues: CASSQRGGDYGYTF.

The chain combines TRBV27 with TRBJ2-5, with D tentatively TRBD1 or TRBD2 (5 bases each). This CDR3 is built from 14 residues. From germline, CDR1 is MNHEY and CDR2 SMNVEV (reference sequence). V shed 2 bases and J shed 1 base, with 8 bases lying between them. The CDR3 DNA reads TGTGCCAGCAGTTTAATTGGGGGCCAAGAGACCCAGTACTTC. Translated, it gives CASSLIGGQETQYF.

The gene calls are TRBV11-1 and TRBJ1-1, with D unclear. The V gene's germline CDR1 is SGHAT and CDR2 FQDESV (reference sequence). With 5 bases removed from V and 10 bases from J, the gap between germline ends came to 20 bases. This CDR3 has 14 amino acids. CDR3 amino acids: CASSPAAARRGAFF. CDR3 DNA sequence: TGTGCCAGCAGCCCGGCGGCAGCTAGACGAGGAGCTTTCTTT.

This rearrangement joins TRBV10-3 to TRBJ2-7, with D perhaps matching TRBD1 (6 bases). The V gene's germline CDR1 is ENHRY and CDR2 SYGVKD. The CDR3 is made up of 15 amino acids. V was shortened by 2 bases and J by 3 bases, with 14 bases between the two germline ends. The CDR3 DNA is TGTGCCATCAGTGAGGGGTATTTGGGACACTACGAGCAGTACTTC. Translating gives CAISEGYLGHYEQYF.